Following are 24 T cell receptor beta chains from one sample sequenced in a study of T cells in localized non-small cell lung cancer. Sequenced by immunoSEQ multiplex PCR; TCRdb stores in-frame clones only, minus some. The sample holds 64,000 or so clones, about 90% seen once. Source: peripheral blood, taken before any cancer treatment. The receptor source for this set is a woman aged 40-70 years with stage I lung adenocarcinoma.

The chain is built from TRBV2 and TRBJ1-5, with D possibly TRBD1 on 5 matching bases. Germline CDR1 reads SNHLY; CDR2 reads FYNNEI. The CDR3 spans 13 residues. The V end was cut by 7 bases, the J end by 1 base, with 8 bases between. The CDR3: CASNQGSNQPQHF. The CDR3 DNA follows: TGTGCCAGCAATCAGGGAAGCAATCAGCCCCAGCATTTT.

This clone has a single count. The chain has TRBV19 and TRBJ2-7, with D unresolved. This CDR3 contains 14 residues. Germline V gene lookup returns CDR1 LNHDA and CDR2 SQIVND (reference sequence). V gave up 2 bases and J gave up 3 bases, with 11 bases separating them. CDR3: CASSIKAFGYEQYF. As DNA, the CDR3 is TGTGCCAGTAGTATAAAAGCGTTTGGCTACGAGCAGTACTTC.

The chain has TRBV18 and TRBJ2-4; weak D call: TRBD1 (5 bases). Trimming removed 2 bases from V and 7 bases from J, with 18 bases in between. Germline loops: CDR1 KGHSH, CDR2 LQKENI. This CDR3 comprises 16 residues. CDR3 DNA: TGTGCCAGCTCACCATTACTACAGGAGAGCGAGAACATTCAGTACTTC. Protein sequence: CASSPLLQESENIQYF.

The rearrangement joins TRBV19 to TRBJ1-1; D is unclear. The CDR3 covers 15 residues. From germline, CDR1 is LNHDA and CDR2 SQIVND (reference sequence). V was trimmed by 3 bases and J by 1 base, leaving 12 bases between them. CDR3 sequence (DNA): TGTGCCAGTAGTATTGGACGGCAGAGGAACACTGAAGCTTTCTTT. Amino acids: CASSIGRQRNTEAFF. Based on the CDR3 plus reference TRBV19 and TRBJ1-1, the full variable domain is DGGITQSPKYLFRKEGQNVTLSCEQNLNHDAMYWYRQDPGQGLRLIYYSQIVNDFQKGDIAEGYSVSREKKESFPLTVTSAQKNPTAFYLCASSIGRQRNTEAFFGQGTRLTVV.

This chain connects TRBV5-1 to TRBJ1-3; D not certain. With 4 bases removed from V and 0 bases from J, the gap between germline ends came to 11 bases. From germline, CDR1 is SGHRS and CDR2 YFSETQ. The CDR3 runs 15 residues. The CDR3 reads CASSLSGYSGNTIYF. In DNA form, the CDR3 reads TGCGCCAGCAGCCTGAGCGGGTACTCTGGAAACACCATATATTTT.

This rearrangement joins TRBV19 to TRBJ2-1; 7 bases map to TRBD1. J lost 7 bases, V lost 5 bases, and 5 bases had no gene match. From germline, CDR1 is LNHDA and CDR2 SQIVND (reference sequence). The CDR3 has 13 amino acids. The CDR3 sequence is CASSSGQRNEQFF. For the CDR3, the DNA is TGTGCCAGTAGTTCGGGACAGAGGAATGAGCAGTTCTTC.

The J gene is TRBJ1-1, the V gene TRBV4-3; D gene ambiguous. This CDR3 has 14 amino acids. Germline loops: CDR1 LGHNA, CDR2 YSLEER. V was pared by 2 bases and J by 4 bases, with 11 bases between. The CDR3 DNA is TGCGCCAGCAGCCAAACAGCCCTCGGCACTGAAGCTTTCTTT. Translated, it gives CASSQTALGTEAFF.

This chain links TRBV28 with TRBJ2-7, with D perhaps matching TRBD1 (5 bases). From germline, CDR1 is MDHEN and CDR2 SYDVKM. The CDR3 extends over 12 amino acids. The V gene lost 9 bases and the J gene lost 5 bases, with 14 bases spanning the gap. CDR3 nucleotides: TGTGCCAGTCCCAACGACAGAAACGAGCAGTACTTC. Translating gives CASPNDRNEQYF.

The V gene is TRBV28, the J gene TRBJ2-7; D remains ambiguous. CDR3 length equals 15 residues. Germline V gene lookup returns CDR1 MDHEN and CDR2 SYDVKM. The ends were cut back, 5 bases at V and 0 bases at J, with 14 bases in the middle. CDR3 loop: CASSQPLDYSYEQYF. The CDR3 DNA follows: TGTGCCAGCAGTCAACCACTTGATTACTCCTACGAGCAGTACTTC.

This chain links TRBV6-6 with TRBJ2-3, with 12 bases lining up with TRBD1. V lost 6 bases to trimming and J lost 1 base; unmatched junction nucleotides: 5. The germline CDR1 and CDR2 sequences are MNHNY and SVGAGI (reference sequence). CDR3 length: 16 residues. The CDR3 DNA reads TGTGCCAGCAGGGGGACAGGGGGCGCGGGCACAGATACGCAGTATTTT. It yields the protein CASRGTGGAGTDTQYF.

The chain joins TRBV11-2 to TRBJ2-7; 8 nucleotides agree with TRBD2. In germline, CDR1 is SGHAT, CDR2 FQNNGV. J lost 4 bases, V lost 0 bases, and 2 bases had no gene match. The CDR3 sequence is 14 residues long. The CDR3 spells CASSLDGGEYEQYF. The DNA of the CDR3 is TGTGCCAGCAGCTTAGACGGGGGGGAATACGAGCAGTACTTC. The full variable domain, completed using reference TRBV11-2 and TRBJ2-7, is EAGVAQSPRYKIIEKRQSVAFWCNPISGHATLYWYQQILGQGPKLLIQFQNNGVVDDSQLPKDRFSAERLKGVDSTLKIQPAKLEDSAVYLCASSLDGGEYEQYFGPGTRLTVT.

The V call is TRBV19, the J call TRBJ1-4; D is uncertain. From germline, CDR1 is LNHDA and CDR2 SQIVND (reference sequence). V dropped 1 base and J dropped 5 bases, with 11 bases sitting between them. The CDR3 loop spans 15 amino acids. The CDR3 region has the DNA TGTGCCAGTAGTATAGCAGGCGGCCGAAATGAAAAACTGTTTTTT. Protein product: CASSIAGGRNEKLFF.

The rearrangement links TRBV4-2 to TRBJ2-7; D gene uncertain. This CDR3 spans 12 amino acids. Trimming left V 6 bases short and J 0 bases short, with 6 bases between. Looked up from germline, CDR1 is LGHNA and CDR2 is YNFKEQ. The CDR3, as DNA: TGTGCCAGCAGTTCGGCCTCCTACGAGCAGTACTTC. It specifies CASSSASYEQYF.

The V gene is TRBV19, the J gene TRBJ2-1, with a tentative D call TRBD1 (5 bases). The V end lost 4 bases, the J end lost 8 bases, and 18 bases lay between the germline ends. CDR3 length: 15 amino acids. The germline CDR1 and CDR2 sequences are LNHDA and SQIVND (reference sequence). CDR3 nucleotides: TGTGCCAGTAGTACCCTATTTCATTCCAGGGATGAGCAGTTCTTC. It yields the protein CASSTLFHSRDEQFF.

The chain employs TRBV18 and TRBJ1-6; D gene unclear. This CDR3 has 18 residues. V lost 3 bases to trimming and J lost 0 bases, with 15 bases between them. The germline gives CDR1 KGHSH, CDR2 LQKENI. As DNA, the CDR3 is TGTGCCAGCTCACCCCGCCTCCGCGGGAGCTCCTATAATTCACCCCTCCACTTT. Protein product: CASSPRLRGSSYNSPLHF.

This clone was seen a few times. The CDR3 protein is CASRDTSSYNEQFF. The CDR3 DNA sequence: TGTGCCAGCCGCGATACTAGCTCCTACAATGAGCAGTTCTTC. V gene TRBV7-9 combines with J gene TRBJ2-1; possibly TRBD2 for D (5 bases). Germline CDR1 is SEHNR and CDR2 is FQNEAQ (reference sequence). V was shortened by 8 bases and J by 0 bases, with 11 bases between the two germline ends. The CDR3 spans 14 residues.

The chain joins TRBV6-5 to TRBJ2-7, with D perhaps matching TRBD1 (6 bases). There are 14 residues in the CDR3. Germline values: CDR1 MNHEY, CDR2 SVGAGI. V was cut by 6 bases and J by 0 bases, with 12 bases left in between. CDR3: CASSPYRDSYEQYF. The CDR3 DNA sequence: TGTGCCAGCAGCCCATACAGGGACTCCTACGAGCAGTACTTC.

As DNA, the CDR3 is TGTGCCAGCTCACCAAACAGCTCTGGAAACACCATATATTTT. It specifies CASSPNSSGNTIYF. This chain joins TRBV18 and TRBJ1-3; D is uncertain. The CDR3 extends over 14 amino acids. V gave up 2 bases and J gave up 0 bases, with 5 bases separating them. Per germline, CDR1 KGHSH and CDR2 LQKENI.

The chain has TRBV28 and TRBJ1-5, with no clear D. Per germline, CDR1 MDHEN and CDR2 SYDVKM. CDR3 length: 12 residues. Trimming pared 2 bases from V and 13 bases from J, leaving 12 bases between. The CDR3 nucleotides read TGTGCCAGCAGTTTAAGAACAGCGGCTCAGCATTTT. This codes for CASSLRTAAQHF.

The rearrangement links TRBV14 to TRBJ1-2, with D possibly being TRBD1 (6 bases). CDR1 SGHDN and CDR2 FVKESK come from the germline V gene. The CDR3 extends over 13 amino acids. V was trimmed by 4 bases and J by 10 bases, leaving 16 bases between them. The DNA of the CDR3 is TGTGCCAGCAGCCGAGGGGGAGGCTTAATCTACACCTTC. Its translation is CASSRGGGLIYTF. Full variable domain (outside the CDR3, taken from reference TRBV14 and TRBJ1-2): EAGVTQFPSHSVIEKGQTVTLRCDPISGHDNLYWYRRVMGKEIKFLLHFVKESKQDESGMPNNRFLAERTGGTYSTLKVQPAELEDSGVYFCASSRGGGLIYTFGSGTRLTVV.

V and J are TRBV29-1 and TRBJ1-1; tentative D call: TRBD1 (6 bases). V was clipped by 7 bases and J by 2 bases, with 14 bases between them. Per germline, CDR1 SQVTM and CDR2 ANQGSEA. This CDR3 is built from 13 residues. CDR3 sequence: CSALGQINTEAFF. In DNA, the CDR3 is TGCAGCGCCCTGGGACAAATTAACACTGAAGCTTTCTTT.

A word on this clone: The same CDR3 is also encoded by other DNA sequences in this sample. The chain couples TRBV6-5 to TRBJ2-3; no clear D gene. Germline lookup yields CDR1 MNHEY and CDR2 SVGAGI. Trimming shortened V by 0 bases and J by 6 bases, and 13 bases separated the two germline ends. The CDR3 contains 15 residues. The DNA of the CDR3 is TGTGCCAGCAGTTACTCGCTGAGCCAGGCCGATACGCAGTATTTT. The encoded protein is CASSYSLSQADTQYF.

The chain has TRBV29-1 and TRBJ1-2; no firm D call. From germline, CDR1 is SQVTM and CDR2 ANQGSEA. V shed 4 bases and J shed 3 bases, with 12 bases lying between them. CDR3 size: 13 residues. The CDR3 loop is CSVAVRRDYGYTF. CDR3 coding DNA: TGCAGCGTTGCAGTCCGAAGAGACTATGGCTACACCTTC.

The chain combines TRBV7-3 with TRBJ2-3; 7 bases are shared with TRBD1. Germline V gene data show CDR1 as SGHTA and CDR2 as FQGTGA. The V gene end was trimmed by 3 bases and the J gene end by 3 bases; junction bases not matched to a gene: 3. The CDR3 is 14 amino acids. This CDR3 reads CASSFSQGTDTQYF. DNA for the CDR3: TGTGCCAGCAGCTTTTCACAGGGGACAGATACGCAGTATTTT.